Listed below are T cell receptor beta chains from one sample, sequenced in a study of post-analysis software for immune sequencing data. TCRdb itself ran the PCR reads through MiXCR, one entry per CDR3 protein. The table shows some 700,000 distinct CDR3 sequences, with 55% to 60% occurring only once. Specimen: blood. The receptor source for this set is a girl aged 2 to 9 with multiple sclerosis. CDR3s leave out the opening cysteine and the closing phenylalanine or tryptophan. The order of the fields is J gene, V gene, CDR3 protein.

TRBJ1-2 | TRBV6-2/TRBV6-3 | ASSSIPGQGFYGYT
TRBJ1-2 | TRBV27 | ASSLKGALGYGYT
TRBJ2-1 | TRBV20-1 | SARAASGRAGEQF
TRBJ1-2 | TRBV6-1 | ASSDSSGMGYT
TRBJ2-5 | TRBV24-1 | ATSAIMDRGQETQY
TRBJ1-2 | TRBV11-2 | ASRGTLNYGYT
TRBJ2-7 | TRBV10-3 | AISSQEGYEQY
TRBJ2-3 | TRBV14 | ASSQDETGFELDTQY
TRBJ1-4 | TRBV30 | AWSVGATNEKLF
TRBJ1-2 | TRBV15 | ATSRDGSGYT
TRBJ1-6 | TRBV5-5 | ASGLGDNSPLH
TRBJ2-3 | TRBV4-3 | ASSPLPGQGEEDTQY
TRBJ1-5 | TRBV12-3/TRBV12-4 | ASSSTGSRPQH
NA | TRBV12-5 | ASGSGAVAETQY
TRBJ2-4 | TRBV7-8 | ASSLEGGREGAKNIQY
TRBJ1-2 | TRBV4-2 | ASSQELSTGANYGYT
TRBJ1-5 | TRBV20-1 | SAANRGLNQPQH
TRBJ2-7 | TRBV27 | ASSLSAGYEQY
TRBJ2-1 | TRBV24-1 | ATSDGSADNYNEQF
TRBJ2-5 | TRBV6-5 | ASSYKGQPGETQY
TRBJ2-6 | TRBV5-1 | ASSLTTVAGANVLT
TRBJ1-2 | TRBV5-1 | ASFAAGVSGYT
TRBJ2-1 | TRBV14 | ASSRSTGTVLVGSYNEQF
TRBJ2-3 | TRBV18 | ASSPPVDGTDTQY
TRBJ2-7 | TRBV5-5 | ASSFNRDFYEQY
TRBJ1-2 | TRBV12-3/TRBV12-4 | ASTSGLQANYGYT
TRBJ1-5 | TRBV6-6 | ASRVSGLSNQPQH
TRBJ2-1 | TRBV5-5 | ASTWPGAYNEQF
TRBJ1-2 | TRBV15 | ATSSVPGTGGGYT
NA | TRBV3-1 | ASSQGPPSEAEQY
TRBJ2-3 | TRBV5-1 | ASTCSGDYTDTQY
TRBJ2-3 | TRBV7-9 | ASTHPGLAKDTQY
TRBJ1-2 | TRBV29-1 | SVQPGTSHSHGYT
TRBJ2-7 | TRBV6-5 | ASSYSMGTDSYEQY
TRBJ2-4 | TRBV6-2/TRBV6-3 | ASSYSTPGAQY
TRBJ1-1 | TRBV6-5 | ASSSQGWTEAF
TRBJ2-1 | TRBV20-1 | SARPRQGAYNEQF
TRBJ1-2 | TRBV20-1 | SASGYYGYT
TRBJ2-1 | TRBV7-3 | ACSRRQNNEQF
TRBJ2-5 | TRBV7-2 | ASSLVGQGAETQY
TRBJ2-3 | TRBV29-1 | SVEDLKLAGVADTQY
TRBJ1-1 | TRBV11-2 | ASRKGGTDTEAF
TRBJ2-7 | TRBV5-1 | ASSSATGGVEQY
TRBJ2-7 | TRBV18 | ASSRGRGYEQY
TRBJ1-2 | TRBV7-2 | ASSLVAYGYT
TRBJ2-1 | TRBV7-3 | ASSLGSDEQF
TRBJ1-1 | TRBV20-1 | SAPRGANSEAF
TRBJ2-3 | TRBV29-1 | SLKRDKDTQY
TRBJ1-2 | TRBV7-9 | ASSLGETINYGYT
TRBJ1-1 | TRBV6-4 | ASRGVRTEAF
TRBJ2-4 | TRBV29-1 | SVRQGGNIQY
TRBJ1-1 | TRBV6-2/TRBV6-3 | ASSYPDTEAF
TRBJ2-3 | TRBV20-1 | SADGVGDTQY